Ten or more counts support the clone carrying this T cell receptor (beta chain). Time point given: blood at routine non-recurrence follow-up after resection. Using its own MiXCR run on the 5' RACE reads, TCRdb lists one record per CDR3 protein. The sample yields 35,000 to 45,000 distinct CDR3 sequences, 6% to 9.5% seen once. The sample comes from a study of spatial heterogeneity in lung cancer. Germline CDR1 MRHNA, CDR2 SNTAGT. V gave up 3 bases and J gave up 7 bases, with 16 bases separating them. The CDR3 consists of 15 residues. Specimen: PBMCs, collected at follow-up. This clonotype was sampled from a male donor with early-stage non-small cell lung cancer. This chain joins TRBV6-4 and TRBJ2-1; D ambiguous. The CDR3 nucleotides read TGTGCCAGCAGTGATGAGTCCAACCGGATAAATGAGCAGTTCTTC. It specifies CASSDESNRINEQFF.